This TCR beta chain is drawn from a study of vaccination effects on CD4 cells after COVID-19. Sequencing was preceded by expansion of antigen-specific CD4+ T cells with viral peptide pools in the ViraFEST assay. Cultured cells yielded isolated CD4+ T cells after approximately nine days. Either the mRNA-1273 or the BNT162b2 vaccine was given to participants as two doses. Neither prior SARS-CoV-2 infection nor positive nucleocapsid antibodies were present in the vaccine recipients. Peptides at about 10 ug/ml and IL-2 at approximately 9.7 IU/ml were added to two million PBMC per well. Turning to this clone: Its antigen is still unknown.

The assay was immunoSEQ multiplex PCR, and TCRdb's table has in-frame clones only and misses some. The sample has about 38,000 clones, approximately 84% seen once. The sequence was obtained from a human donor who received a COVID-19 vaccine. Some clones in this sample may be carry-over from other donors' samples. Sample: CD4+ T cells from PBMCs cultured with HCoV-NL63 spike peptides, taken after COVID-19 vaccination.

Here the CDR3 DNA reads TGTGCCAGCAGCTTGGCGTCAGGAGGAAACACCATATATTTT. Translated: CASSLASGGNTIYF. The V and J genes are TRBV5-8 and TRBJ1-3; D is ambiguous. The CDR3 has 14 residues. Trimming shortened V by 0 bases and J by 4 bases, and 8 bases separated the two germline ends. Germline CDR1 and CDR2: SGHTS and YDEGEE.